This TCR beta chain was observed in a study of blood T cell repertoires in COVID-19. Study details: T cells, B-cell-depleted T cells, or PBMCs provided the cDNA or gDNA that served as material.

The CDR3 loop spans 14 amino acids. Germline V gene data show CDR1 as LNHDA and CDR2 as SQIVND (reference sequence). Trimming pared 7 bases from V and 4 bases from J, leaving 15 bases between. Original analysis: It was from reference gene primer amplification that nucleated cell counts were estimated. Only in-frame clones appear in the TCRdb table, and some are missing; sequencing was by immunoSEQ multiplex PCR. The V and J calls and clone size were taken over from that table, and D and trimming were inferred from the DNA. The table lists roughly 150,000 clones, around four fifths of them singletons, with about 2.7% in the top ten.

The receptor was isolated from a woman of 80 years or more with COVID-19, enrolled during active disease. The sample comprised peripheral blood. This chain links TRBV19 with TRBJ2-3; maybe TRBD2 (6 bases). The CDR3 spells CASTAGWRADTQYF. DNA for the CDR3: TGTGCCAGTACCGCCGGATGGAGGGCAGATACGCAGTATTTT.